The present TCR beta chain was sequenced within a study of T cells after yellow fever vaccination. They built TCR cDNA with 5'RACE template switching, a step that put in a universal primer site and UMIs. TCRdb recomputed calls from the 5' RACE reads with MiXCR, one row per CDR3 protein. The sample holds around 320,000 distinct CDR3 sequences, around 10% seen once. Trimming took off 5 bases at V and 6 bases at J, with 11 bases between the two ends. In germline, CDR1 is SGHTA, CDR2 FQGNSA. CDR3 length: 13 amino acids. This receptor was obtained from a man aged 18 to 29 who received the YFV17D yellow fever vaccine. The V gene is TRBV7-2, the J gene TRBJ2-1; D is unclear. Sequencing used CD4+ T cells sorted from PBMCs, obtained 45 days after the yellow fever booster vaccination. The CDR3 nucleotides read TGTGCCAGCAGCCCCTACTATTCCAATGAGCAGTTCTTC. This sequence encodes CASSPYYSNEQFF.